The sequence of this T cell receptor (beta chain) was determined in a study of T-cell reconstitution after alpha-beta-depleted transplantation in children. Study-level findings and limits: Expanded graft clones, several hundred of them, were reportedly the source of alpha-beta T cells about two months after transplant. After transplant, high TCRbeta diversity at day 60 in some patients arose from surviving recipient T cells and thymic progenitors. It was newly produced T cells that mostly accounted for T-cell counts and diversity one year after transplant.

Using unique molecular identifiers, the investigators prepared the TCRbeta library. TCRdb re-called the PCR reads through MiXCR, storing one row per CDR3 protein. The table has fewer than 700,000 distinct CDR3 sequences, approximately 12% seen once. The CDR3 totals 13 residues. CDR1 is SGHTA and CDR2 is FQGTGA in the germline V gene. This clonotype was seen just once. Its antigen is not identified. A read error is possible here, since a much larger clone lies one base away. The TCR originated in a male patient younger than 18 who had a stem cell transplant for acute myeloid leukemia, so the T cells may come from the graft donor. This specimen was PBMCs, mostly from graft donor cells, taken 360 days after TCRalphabeta/CD19-depleted stem cell transplant. The V and J genes are TRBV7-3 and TRBJ2-1; a possible D gene is TRBD2 (7 bases). The CDR3 nucleotides are TGTGCCAGCAGCTCGGGGGGCTACTATGAGCAGTTCTTC. Amino acid sequence: CASSSGGYYEQFF.